This passage covers 14 T cell receptor beta chains from one sample sequenced in a study of blood T cell repertoires in COVID-19 (dated by TCRdb to 2019 to 2021). Library preparation was by the immunoSEQ multiplex PCR assay. TCRdb carries this immuneACCESS record with in-frame sequences only. Its versions omit some clonotypes, under half of them owing to an unresolved V gene in the studies checked, with the rest unexplained. Counted in this sample were some 120,000 clones; 83% of them appeared once. The top ten constitute 2% to 2.5% of the sample. Sample: peripheral blood. The receptors shown here come from a man aged 25 to 45 with acute or convalescent COVID-19.

This clone was observed a few times. This chain joins TRBV10-3 and TRBJ2-6; 7 bases align to TRBD1. With V trimmed by 0 bases and J by 2 bases, 1 base remained unmatched. This CDR3 is built from 16 residues. Germline CDR1 and CDR2: ENHRY and SYGVKD. CDR3 in DNA: TGTGCCATCAGTGAGTCCGACAGGGCTGGGGCCAACGTCCTGACTTTC. This translates into CAISESDRAGANVLTF.

The J gene is TRBJ2-2, the V gene TRBV15, with TRBD2 matching 8 bases. The trim removed 4 bases at V and 3 bases at J, leaving 7 bases unmatched. CDR1 LNHNV and CDR2 YYDKDF come from the germline V gene (reference sequence). The CDR3 runs 16 residues. The CDR3 DNA follows: TGTGCCACCAGCATAGAAGTACTAGCGGACACCGGGGAGCTGTTTTTT. This codes for CATSIEVLADTGELFF.

The CDR3 DNA is TGTGCCTGGAGTAGCCTAGGTGGGGGCCTAGGGCAGCCCCAGCATTTT. Translation: CAWSSLGGGLGQPQHF. J is TRBJ1-5 and V is TRBV30; tentative D call: TRBD1 (6 bases). The V gene lost 2 bases and the J gene lost 7 bases, with 21 bases spanning the gap. This CDR3 region has 16 residues. Germline CDR1 is GTSNPN and CDR2 is SVGIG (reference sequence).

The gene calls are TRBV27 and TRBJ2-3, with a tentative D call TRBD2 (5 bases). This CDR3 spans 14 amino acids. V was cut by 3 bases and J by 3 bases, with 10 bases left in between. Germline values: CDR1 MNHEY, CDR2 SMNVEV (reference sequence). CDR3 nucleotides: TGTGCCAGCAGTTTGCAGAGCGGAACAGATACGCAGTATTTT. Its protein product is CASSLQSGTDTQYF.

The rearrangement joins TRBV11-2 to TRBJ2-5; D is undetermined. Germline CDR1 is SGHAT and CDR2 is FQNNGV. The ends were cut back, 2 bases at V and 2 bases at J, with 12 bases in the middle. The CDR3 consists of 15 residues. The CDR3 DNA is TGTGCCAGCAGCTTAATTATTGGCACACAAGAGACCCAGTACTTC. This codes for CASSLIIGTQETQYF.

J is TRBJ2-7 and V is TRBV15, with D maybe TRBD1 (5 bases). V was pared by 3 bases and J by 7 bases, with 10 bases between. From germline, CDR1 is LNHNV and CDR2 YYDKDF (reference sequence). The CDR3 has 12 residues. Here the CDR3 reads CATSRSRGEQYF. Here the CDR3 DNA reads TGTGCCACCAGCAGGAGTAGGGGAGAGCAGTACTTC.

V gene TRBV19 combines with J gene TRBJ1-3; D uncertain. The CDR3 covers 15 residues. Germline CDR1 and CDR2: LNHDA and SQIVND (reference sequence). V was shortened by 4 bases and J by 1 base, with 11 bases between the two germline ends. CDR3 sequence reads: CASSKVTPSGNTIYF. For the CDR3, the DNA is TGTGCCAGTAGTAAAGTCACACCTTCTGGAAACACCATATATTTT.

This clone appeared a single time. The rearrangement links TRBV7-2 to TRBJ2-1, with 9 positions matching TRBD1. After removal of 7 bases from V and 4 bases from J, the junction contained 11 bases not matched to a gene. This CDR3 has 16 amino acids. The germline gives CDR1 SGHTA, CDR2 FQGNSA. CDR3 region: CASTPMGQGVYNEQFF. The CDR3 DNA follows: TGTGCCAGCACCCCTATGGGACAGGGCGTTTACAATGAGCAGTTCTTC.

This sequence joins TRBV21-1 and TRBJ2-7; the table's TRBD1 call for D was not verified on the DNA. TRBV21-1 is reported as a pseudogene. The CDR3 consists of 16 residues. The CDR3 DNA reads TGTGCCAGCAGCGACCTACGGGACAGGGACTCCTACGAGCAGTACGTC. This codes for CASSDLRDRDSYEQYV.

The chain is built from TRBV12-5 and TRBJ1-2; 8 bases are a match to TRBD1. Germline values: CDR1 LGHNT, CDR2 FRNRAP. Unmatched junction bases numbered 7, after V lost 6 bases and J lost 4 bases. The CDR3 is 14 amino acids. The CDR3 region has the DNA TGTGCTAGTGGCCAGGGACAGGTCTTCTATGGCTACACCTTC. This sequence encodes CASGQGQVFYGYTF. Using reference TRBV12-5 and TRBJ1-2 for the parts outside the CDR3, the full variable domain is DARVTQTPRHKVTEMGQEVTMRCQPILGHNTVFWYRQTMMQGLELLAYFRNRAPLDDSGMPKDRFSAEMPDATLATLKIQPSEPRDSAVYFCASGQGQVFYGYTFGSGTRLTVV.

The chain couples TRBV6-5 to TRBJ1-1; D is perhaps TRBD1 (6 bases). Trimming stripped 10 bases from V and 5 bases from J, with 8 bases between. Per the germline V gene, CDR1 is MNHEY and CDR2 is SVGAGI. This CDR3 spans 10 amino acids. The CDR3 DNA reads TGTGCCATCGGGACAACTGAAGCTTTCTTT. Protein: CAIGTTEAFF.

The V and J genes are TRBV7-8 and TRBJ2-7; weak D call: TRBD1 (6 bases). V was pared by 7 bases and J by 3 bases, with 10 bases between. CDR3 length: 12 amino acids. Germline CDR1 is SGHVS and CDR2 is FQNEAQ. The CDR3 DNA reads as TGTGCCAGCATGGGCAGGGGCTACGAGCAGTACTTC. Translated, it gives CASMGRGYEQYF.

J is TRBJ1-1 and V is TRBV19; TRBD1 is a possible D gene (5 bases). The CDR3 has 14 residues. CDR1 and CDR2 (germline): LNHDA, SQIVND (reference sequence). Trimming stripped 7 bases from V and 3 bases from J, with 15 bases between. CDR3 sequence (DNA): TGTGCCAGTAAAAGACTAGGGGCGGACACTGAAGCTTTCTTT. Amino acids: CASKRLGADTEAFF.

This sequence joins TRBV6-5 and TRBJ2-2; a possible D gene is TRBD1 (6 bases). Germline loops: CDR1 MNHEY, CDR2 SVGAGI. V was clipped by 1 base and J by 0 bases, with 6 bases between them. This CDR3 is built from 15 residues. CDR3 protein: CASSYWTANTGELFF. In DNA form, the CDR3 reads TGTGCCAGCAGTTACTGGACAGCGAACACCGGGGAGCTGTTTTTT.